This T cell receptor beta chain was recorded in a study of tumor and adjacent non-tumor tissue in lung cancer. In the study overall: Aged about 30 to 76 years, patients included 10 men and a few women with stage I to III disease.

Details on this clonotype: An end of the junction does not agree with germline; a read error may underlie this.

A modified ARM-PCR protocol with three rounds of nested PCR amplified TCRbeta. TCRdb re-derived calls from the multiplex PCR reads in MiXCR, one entry per CDR3 protein. Here the sample spans 89,000 or so distinct CDR3 sequences, approximately 57% being singletons. The CDR3 runs to 15 residues. The V gene's germline CDR1 is MNHEY and CDR2 SVGAGI. RNA was extracted from bulk tissue without any cell sorting. Chemotherapy-naive patients with new lung cancer underwent thoracic surgery in China, August–late 2014. V is TRBV6-5 and J is TRBJ1-5, with a tentative D call TRBD1 (5 bases). Material for sequencing was lung tumor tissue. This TCR was recovered from a man between 65 and 85 years old with non-small cell lung cancer. The CDR3 reads CASSYSVLGGQSQHF. The DNA for the CDR3 is TGCGCCAGCAGTTACTCAGTTTTGGGGGGTCAGTCCCAGCATTTT.